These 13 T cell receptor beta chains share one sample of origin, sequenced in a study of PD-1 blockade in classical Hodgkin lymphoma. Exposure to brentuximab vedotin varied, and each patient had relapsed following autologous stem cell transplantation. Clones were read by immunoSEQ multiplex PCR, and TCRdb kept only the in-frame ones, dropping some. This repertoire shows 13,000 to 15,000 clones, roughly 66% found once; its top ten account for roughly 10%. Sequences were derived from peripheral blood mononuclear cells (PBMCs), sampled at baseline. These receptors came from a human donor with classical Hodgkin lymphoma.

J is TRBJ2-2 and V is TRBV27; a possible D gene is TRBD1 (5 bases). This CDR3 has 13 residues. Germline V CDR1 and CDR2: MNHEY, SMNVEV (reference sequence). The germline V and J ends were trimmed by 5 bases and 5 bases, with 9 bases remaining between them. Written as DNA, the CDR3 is TGTGCCAGCAGTAGGGGTCGGACCGGGGAGCTGTTTTTT. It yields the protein CASSRGRTGELFF.

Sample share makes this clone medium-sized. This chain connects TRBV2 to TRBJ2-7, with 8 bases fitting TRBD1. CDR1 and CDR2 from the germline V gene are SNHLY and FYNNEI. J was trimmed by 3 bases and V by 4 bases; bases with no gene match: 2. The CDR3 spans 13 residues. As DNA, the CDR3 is TGTGCCAGCAGTGTCAGGGGGCTCTACGAGCAGTACTTC. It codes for CASSVRGLYEQYF.

CDR3 in amino acids: CASSFERPSSGNTIYF. CDR3 nucleotides: TGTGCCAGCAGCTTCGAAAGACCCAGCTCTGGAAACACCATATATTTT. The V gene is TRBV7-8, the J gene TRBJ1-3; D call uncertain. Between the trimmed V and J ends, which lost 3 bases and 0 bases, there was a span of 12 bases. The CDR3 loop spans 16 amino acids. Germline V gives CDR1 SGHVS, CDR2 FQNEAQ.

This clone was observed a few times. The CDR3 region has the DNA TGTGCCAGCAGTTACTCGCCAATCACTGAAGCTTTCTTT. Protein: CASSYSPITEAFF. The chain is built from TRBV6-5 and TRBJ1-1; D uncertain. CDR3 size: 13 residues. Germline CDR1 reads MNHEY; CDR2 reads SVGAGI. Trimming stripped 0 bases from V and 4 bases from J, with 6 bases between.

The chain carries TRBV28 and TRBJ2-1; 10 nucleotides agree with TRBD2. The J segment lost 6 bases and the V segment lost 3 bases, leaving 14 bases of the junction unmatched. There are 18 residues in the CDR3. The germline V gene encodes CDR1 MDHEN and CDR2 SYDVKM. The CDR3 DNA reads TGTGCCAGCAGTTTTTACTACTTGACTAGCGGGCTGGGCAATGAGCAGTTCTTC. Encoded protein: CASSFYYLTSGLGNEQFF.

This CDR3 is CASSLAFGVAGGTNEQFF. The CDR3 region has the DNA TGTGCCAGCAGCTTAGCGTTTGGCGTAGCGGGAGGGACTAATGAGCAGTTCTTC. The chain recombines TRBV7-2 with TRBJ2-1; TRBD2 aligns across 11 bases. There are 18 residues in the CDR3. In germline, CDR1 is SGHTA, CDR2 FQGNSA. V lost 0 bases and J lost 7; bases outside the gene matches: 11.

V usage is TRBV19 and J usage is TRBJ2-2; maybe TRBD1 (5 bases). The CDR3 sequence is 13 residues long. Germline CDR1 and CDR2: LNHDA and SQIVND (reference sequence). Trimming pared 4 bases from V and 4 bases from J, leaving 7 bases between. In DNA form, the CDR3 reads TGTGCCAGTAGTACGCAGGGCACCGGGGAGCTGTTTTTT. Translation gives CASSTQGTGELFF.

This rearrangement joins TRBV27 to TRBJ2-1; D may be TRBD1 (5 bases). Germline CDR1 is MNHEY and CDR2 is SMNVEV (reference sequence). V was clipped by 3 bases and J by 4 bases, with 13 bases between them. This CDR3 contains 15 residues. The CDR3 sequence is CASSLVGALYNEQFF. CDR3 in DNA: TGTGCCAGCAGTTTGGTAGGGGCCCTTTACAATGAGCAGTTCTTC.

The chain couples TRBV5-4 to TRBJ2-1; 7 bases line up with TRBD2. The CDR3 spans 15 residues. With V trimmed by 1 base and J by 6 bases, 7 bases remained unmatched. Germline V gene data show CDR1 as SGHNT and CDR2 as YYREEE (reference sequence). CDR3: CASSLREGSINEQFF. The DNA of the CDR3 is TGTGCCAGCAGCTTGAGGGAGGGCTCAATCAATGAGCAGTTCTTC.

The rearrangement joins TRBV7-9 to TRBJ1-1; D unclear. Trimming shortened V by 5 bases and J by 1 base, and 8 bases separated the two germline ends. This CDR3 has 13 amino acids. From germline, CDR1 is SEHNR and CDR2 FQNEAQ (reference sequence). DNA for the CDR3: TGTGCCAGCAGCCGCTACACGAACACTGAAGCTTTCTTT. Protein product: CASSRYTNTEAFF.

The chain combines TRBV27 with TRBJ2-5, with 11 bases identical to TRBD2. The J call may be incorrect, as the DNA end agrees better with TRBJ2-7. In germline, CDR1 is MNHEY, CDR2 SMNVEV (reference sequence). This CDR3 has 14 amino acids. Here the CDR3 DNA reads TGTGCCAGCAGTCTCGGGACTAGCGGAGTCGAGCAGTACTTC. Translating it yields CASSLGTSGVEQYF.

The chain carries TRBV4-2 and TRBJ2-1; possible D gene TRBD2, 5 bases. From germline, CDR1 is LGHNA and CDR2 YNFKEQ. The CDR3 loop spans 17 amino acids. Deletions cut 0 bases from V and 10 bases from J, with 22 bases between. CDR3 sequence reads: CASSQDSDSERVEEQFF. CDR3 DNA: TGTGCCAGCAGCCAAGATTCGGACTCCGAGAGGGTCGAGGAGCAGTTCTTC.

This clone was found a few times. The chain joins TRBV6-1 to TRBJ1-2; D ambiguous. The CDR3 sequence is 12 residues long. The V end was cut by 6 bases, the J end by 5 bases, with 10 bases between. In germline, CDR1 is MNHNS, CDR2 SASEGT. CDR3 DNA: TGTGCCAGCAGACAGTCCTCATATGGCTACACCTTC. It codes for CASRQSSYGYTF.